The table lists the clone carrying this T cell receptor (beta chain) with many counts. Regions amplified from RNA transcripts were the TCR beta CDR3 regions. HTBI primers were the set used in a first-round RT-PCR of the TCR CDR3. TCRdb reanalysed the multiplex PCR reads using MiXCR and keeps one entry per CDR3 protein. This table holds some 500,000 distinct CDR3 sequences, approximately 15% found once. This CDR3 spans 17 amino acids. The V end was cut by 1 base, the J end by 2 bases, with 17 bases between. The study excluded patients with uncontrolled infection, other autoimmune disease, pregnancy or lactation. This sample is part of a study of T cells in Graves' hyperthyroidism and ophthalmopathy.

This chain links TRBV12-3 or TRBV12-4 with TRBJ2-5; TRBD2 is a possible D gene (7 bases). The TCR was taken from a woman aged 18-29 years with Graves' hyperthyroidism. The source material was blood. This CDR3 reads CASSLGGGGAGQETQYF. CDR3 nucleotides: TGTGCCAGCAGTTTAGGGGGGGGGGGCGCGGGACAAGAGACCCAGTACTTC.